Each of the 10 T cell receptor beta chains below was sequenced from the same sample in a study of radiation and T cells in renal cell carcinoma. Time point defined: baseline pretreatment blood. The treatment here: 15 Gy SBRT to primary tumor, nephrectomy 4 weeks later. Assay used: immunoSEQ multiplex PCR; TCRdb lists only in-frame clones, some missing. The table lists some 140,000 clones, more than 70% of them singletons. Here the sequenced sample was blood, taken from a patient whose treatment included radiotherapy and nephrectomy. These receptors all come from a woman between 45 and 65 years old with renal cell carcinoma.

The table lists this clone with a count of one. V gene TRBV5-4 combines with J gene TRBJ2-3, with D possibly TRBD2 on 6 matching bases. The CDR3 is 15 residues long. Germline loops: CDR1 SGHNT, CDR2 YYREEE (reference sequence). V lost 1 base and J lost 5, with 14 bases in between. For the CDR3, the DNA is TGTGCCAGCAGCTTGTCTGGCGGGGTAAGAGATACGCAGTATTTT. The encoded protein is CASSLSGGVRDTQYF. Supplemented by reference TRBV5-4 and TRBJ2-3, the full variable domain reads ETGVTQSPTHLIKTRGQQVTLRCSSQSGHNTVSWYQQALGQGPQFIFQYYREEENGRGNFPPRFSGLQFPNYSSELNVNALELDDSALYLCASSLSGGVRDTQYFGPGTRLTVL.

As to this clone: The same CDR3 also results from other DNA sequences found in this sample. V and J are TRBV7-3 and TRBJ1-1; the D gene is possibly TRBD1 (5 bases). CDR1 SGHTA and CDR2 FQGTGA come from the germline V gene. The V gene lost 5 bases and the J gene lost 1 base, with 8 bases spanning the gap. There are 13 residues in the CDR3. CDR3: CASSSQGNTEAFF. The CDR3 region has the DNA TGTGCCAGCAGCAGTCAGGGGAACACTGAAGCTTTCTTT.

In nucleotides, the CDR3 is TGTGCCAGTTTAGGGGGGGCCCTAAGGGACACTGAAGCTTTCTTT. It codes for CASLGGALRDTEAFF. The J gene is TRBJ1-1, the V gene TRBV19; a possible D gene is TRBD1 (6 bases). CDR1 is LNHDA and CDR2 is SQIVND in the germline V gene (reference sequence). CDR3 length: 15 residues. V shed 8 bases and J shed 3 bases, with 19 bases lying between them.

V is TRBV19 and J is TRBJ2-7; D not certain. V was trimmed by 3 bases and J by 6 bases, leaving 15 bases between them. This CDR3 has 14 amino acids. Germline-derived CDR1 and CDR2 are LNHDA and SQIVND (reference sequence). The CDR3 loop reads CASSISTDWGEQYF. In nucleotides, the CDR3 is TGTGCCAGTAGTATCTCAACAGATTGGGGCGAGCAGTACTTC.

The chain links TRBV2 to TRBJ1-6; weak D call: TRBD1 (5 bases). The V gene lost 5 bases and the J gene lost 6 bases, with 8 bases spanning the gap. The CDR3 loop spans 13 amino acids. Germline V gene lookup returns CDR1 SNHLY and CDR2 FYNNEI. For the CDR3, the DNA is TGTGCCAGCAGTTGGGACCTTAATTCACCCCTCCACTTT. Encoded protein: CASSWDLNSPLHF.

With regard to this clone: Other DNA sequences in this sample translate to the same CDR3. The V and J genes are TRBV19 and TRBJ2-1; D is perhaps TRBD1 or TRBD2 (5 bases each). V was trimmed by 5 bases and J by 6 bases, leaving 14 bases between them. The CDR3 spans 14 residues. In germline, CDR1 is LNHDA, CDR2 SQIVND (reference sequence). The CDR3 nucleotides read TGTGCCAGTAGTGTCTCTGGGGGAAGCAATGAGCAGTTCTTC. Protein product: CASSVSGGSNEQFF.

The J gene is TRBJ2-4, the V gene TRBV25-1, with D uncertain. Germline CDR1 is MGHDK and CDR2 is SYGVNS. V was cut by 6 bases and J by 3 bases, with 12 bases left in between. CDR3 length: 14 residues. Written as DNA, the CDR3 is TGTGCCAGCAGCTCTCAACAAGGCAAAAACATTCAGTACTTC. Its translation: CASSSQQGKNIQYF.

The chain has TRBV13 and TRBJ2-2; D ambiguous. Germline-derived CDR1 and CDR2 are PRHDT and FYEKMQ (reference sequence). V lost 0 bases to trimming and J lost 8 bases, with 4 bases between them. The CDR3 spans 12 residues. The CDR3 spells CASSLGGGELFF. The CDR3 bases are TGTGCCAGCAGCTTAGGTGGAGGGGAGCTGTTTTTT.

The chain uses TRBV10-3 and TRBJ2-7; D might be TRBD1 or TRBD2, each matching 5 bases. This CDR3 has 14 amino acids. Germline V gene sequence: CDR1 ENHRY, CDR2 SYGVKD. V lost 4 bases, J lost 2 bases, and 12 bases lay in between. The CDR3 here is CAISAEGRPYEQYF. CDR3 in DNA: TGTGCCATCAGTGCAGAGGGGCGGCCCTACGAGCAGTACTTC.

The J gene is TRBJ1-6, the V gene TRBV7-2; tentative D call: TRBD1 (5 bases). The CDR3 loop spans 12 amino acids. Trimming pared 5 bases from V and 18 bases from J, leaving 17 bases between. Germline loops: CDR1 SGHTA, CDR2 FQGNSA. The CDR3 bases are TGTGCCAGCAGCCCTAGTGGGGCTTCCCCCCACTTT. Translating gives CASSPSGASPHF.